The 5 T cell receptor beta chains given below trace back to one sample, sequenced in a study of T cells in Graves' hyperthyroidism and ophthalmopathy. Amplified regions were TCR beta CDR3 sequences from RNA transcripts. HTBI primers were the set used in a first-round RT-PCR of the TCR CDR3. Each CDR3 protein gets one entry after TCRdb re-called the multiplex PCR reads with MiXCR. The profile shows a few hundred thousand distinct CDR3 sequences, more than 12% of them singletons. The sequenced sample consisted of blood. Receptors originate from a woman aged 25 to 39 with Graves' hyperthyroidism.

The DNA for the CDR3 is TGCAGTGCTAGAGGGACGGGCGAGAGCTCCTACGAGCAGTACTTC. It translates to CSARGTGESSYEQYF. This sequence joins TRBV20-1 and TRBJ2-7; D is uncertain. The germline CDR1 and CDR2 sequences are DFQATT and SNEGSKA (reference sequence). V was shortened by 1 base and J by 0 bases, with 13 bases between the two germline ends. There are 15 residues in the CDR3.

The chain links TRBV10-3 to TRBJ2-7; D possibly corresponds to TRBD2 (7 bases). V was clipped by 6 bases and J by 0 bases, with 18 bases between them. CDR1 ENHRY and CDR2 SYGVKD come from the germline V gene. The length of the CDR3 is 16 residues. The CDR3: CAIRGGGRTASYEQYF. In DNA, the CDR3 is TGTGCCATCAGGGGGGGGGGAAGGACAGCCTCCTACGAGCAGTACTTC.

The genes are TRBV6-5 and TRBJ2-7, with D perhaps matching TRBD1 (5 bases). Germline V gene lookup returns CDR1 MNHEY and CDR2 SVGAGI. The CDR3 length is 19 residues. V gave up 0 bases and J gave up 3 bases, with 24 bases separating them. The CDR3 bases are TGTGCCAGCAGTTACTCGCGGCCGCGTGCGGCAGGGCCGCACTACGAGCAGTACTTC. Its protein product is CASSYSRPRAAGPHYEQYF.

CDR3 coding DNA: TGCAGCGTTGACCGTACAGGGGGGTCCTACAATGAGCAGTTCTTC. This encodes CSVDRTGGSYNEQFF. The chain employs TRBV29-1 and TRBJ2-1; 8 bases align to TRBD1. CDR1 and CDR2 from the germline V gene are SQVTM and ANQGSEA. The length of the CDR3 is 15 residues. Trimming took 3 bases from V and 1 from J; bases not matched to a gene: 5.

This clonotype occurred many times. J is TRBJ2-7 and V is TRBV27; D remains unclear. Per the germline V gene, CDR1 is MNHEY and CDR2 is SMNVEV (reference sequence). This CDR3 is 14 amino acids long. V was shortened by 0 bases and J by 0 bases, with 6 bases between the two germline ends. The CDR3 loop is CASSLSHSSYEQYF. The CDR3 DNA sequence: TGTGCCAGCAGTTTATCCCACAGCTCCTACGAGCAGTACTTC.